A single sample gave rise to the 10 T cell receptor beta chains below, sequenced in a study of blood T cell repertoires in COVID-19. Produced via immunoSEQ multiplex PCR; TCRdb's table is partial and in-frame only. The sample records some 56,000 clones, 65% to 85% being singletons. The sequencing sample was made of peripheral blood. Receptors originate from a man older than 75 with COVID-19, enrolled during active disease.

V is TRBV19 and J is TRBJ2-5, with D tentatively TRBD1 (7 bases). CDR3 size: 17 residues. Germline CDR1 reads LNHDA; CDR2 reads SQIVND (reference sequence). Trimming pared 4 bases from V and 5 bases from J, leaving 23 bases between. The CDR3 DNA follows: TGTGCCAGTAGTACCGTTGGGTTCCGACAGGGAGGCGAGACCCAGTACTTC. Amino acids: CASSTVGFRQGGETQYF.

This clone has just one count. V usage is TRBV7-9 and J usage is TRBJ2-7, with 7 bases identical to TRBD2. Germline V gene lookup returns CDR1 SEHNR and CDR2 FQNEAQ (reference sequence). The CDR3 covers 15 residues. Unmatched junction bases numbered 5, after V lost 2 bases and J lost 1 base. In DNA form, the CDR3 reads TGTGCCAGCAGCTTAACCGCGGGGGTGTCCTACGAGCAGTACTTC. Protein product: CASSLTAGVSYEQYF.

There are a few counts of this clone. This chain uses TRBV5-1 with TRBJ2-2; 10 nucleotides agree with TRBD2. Germline V CDR1 and CDR2: SGHRS, YFSETQ. V gave up 0 bases and J gave up 0 bases; unmatched junction bases: 2. The CDR3 totals 17 residues. CDR3 nucleotide sequence: TGCGCCAGCAGCTTGGGGGGACTAGCGACGAACACCGGGGAGCTGTTTTTT. Residues: CASSLGGLATNTGELFF.

This clone has more than one count but fewer than ten. The V call is TRBV3-1 (or the pseudogene TRBV3-2), the J call TRBJ2-3, with TRBD2 matching 10 bases. V trimming: 4 bases; J trimming: 0 bases; junction bases outside the gene matches: 7. Looked up from germline, CDR1 is LGHDT and CDR2 is YNNKEL (reference sequence). The CDR3 is made up of 17 amino acids. For the CDR3, the DNA is TGTGCCAGCAGCCGGAAAGCGGGGGGGACTAGCACAGATACGCAGTATTTT. Translation: CASSRKAGGTSTDTQYF.

The genes are TRBV28 and TRBJ2-6; 7 bases are shared with TRBD1. The CDR3 spans 16 residues. Germline CDR1 and CDR2: MDHEN and SYDVKM. V shed 6 bases and J 2 bases; nucleotides not matched to a gene: 7. The CDR3 region has the DNA TGTGCCAGCAGGCTGACAGGGCAGACTGGGGCCAACGTCCTGACTTTC. This gives the protein CASRLTGQTGANVLTF.

This sequence joins TRBV19 and TRBJ1-5; 8 nucleotides align to TRBD1. This CDR3 region has 15 residues. CDR1 and CDR2 (germline): LNHDA, SQIVND (reference sequence). J gave up 2 bases and V 5 bases, and 5 bases lay outside the gene matches. CDR3 nucleotide sequence: TGTGCCAGTAGTCTCGGACAGGGCCGCAATCAGCCCCAGCATTTT. Translated: CASSLGQGRNQPQHF.

CDR3 in amino acids: CASSSTGGDYGYTF. The CDR3 DNA follows: TGCGCCAGCAGCTCGACAGGGGGCGACTATGGCTACACCTTC. The chain is built from TRBV5-1 and TRBJ1-2; 10 nucleotides align to TRBD1. In germline, CDR1 is SGHRS, CDR2 YFSETQ. The CDR3 has 14 residues. Trimming removed 3 bases from V and 3 bases from J; junction bases left unmatched: 2.

This sequence joins TRBV24-1 and TRBJ1-2; tentatively, D is TRBD1 (5 bases). The CDR3 runs to 13 residues. Trimming cost V 5 bases and J 6 bases, with 12 bases left between them. Germline CDR1 is KGHDR and CDR2 is SFDVKD. CDR3 bases: TGTGCCACCAGTGTGAGTCAGGGCAATGGCTACACCTTC. It is translated as CATSVSQGNGYTF.

The chain couples TRBV28 to TRBJ1-5; D call uncertain. This CDR3 is 11 amino acids long. Trimming removed 8 bases at V and 9 bases at J, with 11 bases between. Germline CDR1 and CDR2: MDHEN and SYDVKM. The CDR3 DNA sequence: TGTGCCAGCGGCGGCGGTTCGCCCCAGCATTTT. It specifies CASGGGSPQHF.

CDR3 region: CASSSNRVMDQPQHF. In DNA, the CDR3 is TGTGCCAGCAGTTCGAACAGGGTCATGGATCAGCCCCAGCATTTT. V is TRBV6-6 and J is TRBJ1-5, with a possible D match to TRBD1 (6 bases). CDR1 and CDR2 from the germline V gene are MNHNY and SVGAGI (reference sequence). V lost 4 bases and J 5 bases, leaving 15 bases between the germline ends. There are 15 residues in the CDR3.